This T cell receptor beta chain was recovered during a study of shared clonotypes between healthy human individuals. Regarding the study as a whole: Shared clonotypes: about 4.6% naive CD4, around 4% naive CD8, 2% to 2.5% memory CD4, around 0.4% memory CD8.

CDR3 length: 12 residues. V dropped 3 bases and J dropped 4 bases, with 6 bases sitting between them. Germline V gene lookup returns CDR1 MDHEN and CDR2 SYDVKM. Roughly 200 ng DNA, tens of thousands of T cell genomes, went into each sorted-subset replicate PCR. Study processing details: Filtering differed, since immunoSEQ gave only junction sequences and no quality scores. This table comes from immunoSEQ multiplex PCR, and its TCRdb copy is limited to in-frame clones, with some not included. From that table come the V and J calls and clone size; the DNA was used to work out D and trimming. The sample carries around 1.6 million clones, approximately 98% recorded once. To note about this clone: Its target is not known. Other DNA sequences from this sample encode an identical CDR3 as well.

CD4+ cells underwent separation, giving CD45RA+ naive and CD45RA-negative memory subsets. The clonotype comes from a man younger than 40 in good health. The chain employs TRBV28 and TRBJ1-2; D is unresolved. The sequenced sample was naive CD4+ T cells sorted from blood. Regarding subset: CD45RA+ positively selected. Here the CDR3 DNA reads TGTGCCAGCAGTTTGTCCAGCTATGGCTACACCTTC. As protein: CASSLSSYGYTF.